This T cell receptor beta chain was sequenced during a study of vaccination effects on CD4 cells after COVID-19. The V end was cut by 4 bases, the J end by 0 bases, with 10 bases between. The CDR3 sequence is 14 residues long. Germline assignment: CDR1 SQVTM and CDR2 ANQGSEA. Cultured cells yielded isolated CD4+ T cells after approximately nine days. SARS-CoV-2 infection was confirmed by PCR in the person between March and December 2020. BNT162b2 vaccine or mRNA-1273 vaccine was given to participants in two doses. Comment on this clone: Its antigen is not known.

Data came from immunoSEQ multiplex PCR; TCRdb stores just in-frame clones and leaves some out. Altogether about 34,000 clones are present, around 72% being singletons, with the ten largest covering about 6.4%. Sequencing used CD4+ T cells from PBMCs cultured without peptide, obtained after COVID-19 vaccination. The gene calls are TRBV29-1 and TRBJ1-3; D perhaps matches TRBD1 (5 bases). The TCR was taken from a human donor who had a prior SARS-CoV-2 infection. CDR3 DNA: TGCAGCGTTGGACCAGGGCACTCTGGAAACACCATATATTTT. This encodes CSVGPGHSGNTIYF.